A single sample gave rise to the 12 T cell receptor beta chains below, sequenced in a study of shared clonotypes between healthy human individuals. Repertoires were generated with immunoSEQ multiplex PCR, while TCRdb's copy carries only in-frame clones and drops some. The table records over 2 million clones, 85% to 95% of them present only once. The sample consisted of naive CD4+ T cells sorted from blood. Described subset: CD45RA+ positively selected. The receptors shown here come from a man between 18 and 29 years old in good health.

The chain is built from TRBV5-6 and TRBJ2-1, with 15 bases that match TRBD2. Germline V gene sequence: CDR1 SGHDT, CDR2 YYEEEE. The CDR3 has 16 residues. Trimming removed 4 bases from V and 9 bases from J; junction bases left unmatched: 8. CDR3 amino acids: CASSRRTSGGVSEQFF. Here the CDR3 DNA reads TGTGCCAGCAGCCGCCGGACTAGCGGGGGGGTCAGTGAGCAGTTCTTC.

The V call is TRBV5-6, the J call TRBJ1-5; D possibly corresponds to TRBD1 (5 bases). Trimming stripped 4 bases from V and 4 bases from J, with 12 bases between. This CDR3 region has 14 residues. Germline lookup yields CDR1 SGHDT and CDR2 YYEEEE. CDR3 sequence: CASSHSGGNQPQHF. The CDR3 region has the DNA TGTGCCAGCAGCCACTCGGGGGGGAATCAGCCCCAGCATTTT.

The rearrangement uses TRBV28 and TRBJ1-2, with D possibly matching TRBD1 (6 bases). The V gene's germline CDR1 is MDHEN and CDR2 SYDVKM. V lost 5 bases to trimming and J lost 3 bases, with 13 bases between them. The CDR3 sequence is 14 residues long. The CDR3 nucleotides read TGTGCCAGCAGTGGGGGCGGCAGGGACTATGGCTACACCTTC. Protein sequence: CASSGGGRDYGYTF.

A remark on this clone: This could be a read error, since a much larger clone is one nucleotide away. Other DNA sequences in this specimen translate into the identical CDR3. This chain uses TRBV27 with TRBJ1-5; D perhaps matches TRBD1 (6 bases). The V end lost 3 bases, the J end lost 5 bases, and 8 bases lay between the germline ends. The CDR3 runs 13 residues. Germline loops: CDR1 MNHEY, CDR2 SMNVEV (reference sequence). CDR3 protein: CASSLYRDQPQHF. DNA for the CDR3: TGTGCCAGCAGTTTGTACAGGGATCAGCCCCAGCATTTT.

V is TRBV25-1 and J is TRBJ1-4; D ambiguous. Germline V CDR1 and CDR2: MGHDK, SYGVNS. V was cut by 8 bases and J by 2 bases, with 15 bases left in between. CDR3 size: 15 residues. CDR3 in amino acids: CASLDSGSTNEKLFF. The CDR3 DNA reads TGTGCCAGCTTGGACTCTGGATCGACTAATGAAAAACTGTTTTTT.

The V call is TRBV6-1, the J call TRBJ2-2, with a possible D match to TRBD1 (6 bases). The CDR3 sequence is 11 residues long. From germline, CDR1 is MNHNS and CDR2 SASEGT. With 7 bases removed from V and 12 bases from J, the gap between germline ends came to 12 bases. The DNA for the CDR3 is TGTGCCAGCACAGGGGTTCGTAAGCTGTTTTTT. Translated, it gives CASTGVRKLFF.

V and J are TRBV27 and TRBJ2-4, with a weak D call TRBD1 (5 bases). This CDR3 has 15 residues. Trimming removed 3 bases from V and 2 bases from J, with 11 bases in between. Germline V CDR1 and CDR2: MNHEY, SMNVEV (reference sequence). CDR3 nucleotides: TGTGCCAGCAGTTTGTTGCAGGGTACCAAAAACATTCAGTACTTC. Residues: CASSLLQGTKNIQYF.

The rearrangement joins TRBV7-9 to TRBJ2-7, with 8 bases aligning to TRBD1. The CDR3 loop spans 15 amino acids. Germline CDR1 and CDR2: SEHNR and FQNEAQ (reference sequence). The V and J ends lost 3 bases and 6 bases, in that order; junction bases with no gene match: 10. CDR3 loop: CASSLSSDRVREQYF. As DNA, the CDR3 is TGTGCCAGCAGCTTGTCTTCGGACAGGGTTCGCGAGCAGTACTTC.

The genes are TRBV5-4 and TRBJ2-3; 11 bases line up with TRBD2. Germline V CDR1 and CDR2: SGHNT, YYREEE (reference sequence). Germline trimming cut 6 bases from V and 3 bases from J; bases unmatched to any gene: 12. This CDR3 region has 17 residues. The CDR3 reads CASTSYLAGGLTDTQYF. The CDR3, as DNA: TGTGCCAGCACCTCGTACTTAGCGGGGGGGCTGACAGATACGCAGTATTTT.

V gene TRBV5-4 combines with J gene TRBJ1-5; the D is unclear. The CDR3 is 13 amino acids. The V gene lost 4 bases and the J gene lost 4 bases, with 9 bases spanning the gap. Germline V gives CDR1 SGHNT, CDR2 YYREEE (reference sequence). The CDR3 DNA is TGTGCCAGCAGCGTGTCAAGGAATCAGCCCCAGCATTTT. Translated: CASSVSRNQPQHF.

This chain links TRBV5-1 with TRBJ1-6; D call uncertain. CDR1 and CDR2 from the germline V gene are SGHRS and YFSETQ. With 0 bases removed from V and 6 bases from J, the gap between germline ends came to 10 bases. The CDR3 length is 15 residues. As DNA, the CDR3 is TGCGCCAGCAGCTTGGCGGGTCAGTCTAATTCACCCCTCCACTTT. Translating it yields CASSLAGQSNSPLHF.

The V call is TRBV30, the J call TRBJ2-7, with a tentative D call TRBD2 (6 bases). This CDR3 spans 15 amino acids. The V end was cut by 4 bases, the J end by 2 bases, with 18 bases between. Germline V gene lookup returns CDR1 GTSNPN and CDR2 SVGIG (reference sequence). In DNA, the CDR3 is TGTGCCTGGACTACCGGGACTCCAAACGCCTACGAGCAGTACTTC. Its translation: CAWTTGTPNAYEQYF.